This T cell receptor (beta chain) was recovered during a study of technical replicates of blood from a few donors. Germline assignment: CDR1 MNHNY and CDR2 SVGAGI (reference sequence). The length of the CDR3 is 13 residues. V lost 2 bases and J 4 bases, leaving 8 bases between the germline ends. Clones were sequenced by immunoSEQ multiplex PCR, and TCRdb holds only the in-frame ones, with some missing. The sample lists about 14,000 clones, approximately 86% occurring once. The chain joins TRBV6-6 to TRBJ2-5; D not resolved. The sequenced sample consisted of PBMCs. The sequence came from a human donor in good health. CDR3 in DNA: TGTGCCAGCAGTTACCCCTCGGGAGAGACCCAGTACTTC. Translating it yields CASSYPSGETQYF.